This T cell receptor (beta chain) derives from a study of early T cells in non-severe SARS-CoV-2 infection. Study-level results: Matching results from VDJdb favored anti-spike CD8 responses, leaving private and CD4 specificities undetected.

Unique molecular identifiers (one per individual cDNA molecule) were attached. TCRdb ran MiXCR on the 5' RACE reads and lists one entry per CDR3 protein. Of more than 65,000 distinct CDR3 sequences in the sample, roughly 4.9% were seen once. This clonotype was picked up many times. Its antigen is unidentified. The length of the CDR3 is 16 residues. V dropped 1 base and J dropped 4 bases, with 14 bases sitting between them. Germline assignment: CDR1 SEHNR and CDR2 FQNEAQ (reference sequence). This sequence joins TRBV7-9 and TRBJ2-1, with D perhaps matching TRBD2 (6 bases). The sequences come from whole blood, collected at baseline. The TCR comes from an adult who was a healthcare worker with PCR-confirmed SARS-CoV-2 infection or an uninfected control (not recorded which). The donor label of this sample is uncertain. CDR3 in DNA: TGTGCCAGCAGCTTAGGGAGGGACCTGACTTACAATGAGCAGTTCTTC. As protein: CASSLGRDLTYNEQFF.